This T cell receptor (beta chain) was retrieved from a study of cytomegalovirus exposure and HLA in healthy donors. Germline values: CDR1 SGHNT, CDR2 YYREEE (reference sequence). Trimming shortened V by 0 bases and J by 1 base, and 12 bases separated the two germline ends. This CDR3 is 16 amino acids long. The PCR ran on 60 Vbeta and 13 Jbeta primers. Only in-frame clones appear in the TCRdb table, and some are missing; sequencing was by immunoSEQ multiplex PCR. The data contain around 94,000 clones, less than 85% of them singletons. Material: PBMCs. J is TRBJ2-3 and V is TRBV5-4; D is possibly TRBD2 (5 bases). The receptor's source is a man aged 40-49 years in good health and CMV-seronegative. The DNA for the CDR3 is TGTGCCAGCAGCTTGGAGTTGGGAGTGGGCACAGATACGCAGTATTTT. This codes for CASSLELGVGTDTQYF.